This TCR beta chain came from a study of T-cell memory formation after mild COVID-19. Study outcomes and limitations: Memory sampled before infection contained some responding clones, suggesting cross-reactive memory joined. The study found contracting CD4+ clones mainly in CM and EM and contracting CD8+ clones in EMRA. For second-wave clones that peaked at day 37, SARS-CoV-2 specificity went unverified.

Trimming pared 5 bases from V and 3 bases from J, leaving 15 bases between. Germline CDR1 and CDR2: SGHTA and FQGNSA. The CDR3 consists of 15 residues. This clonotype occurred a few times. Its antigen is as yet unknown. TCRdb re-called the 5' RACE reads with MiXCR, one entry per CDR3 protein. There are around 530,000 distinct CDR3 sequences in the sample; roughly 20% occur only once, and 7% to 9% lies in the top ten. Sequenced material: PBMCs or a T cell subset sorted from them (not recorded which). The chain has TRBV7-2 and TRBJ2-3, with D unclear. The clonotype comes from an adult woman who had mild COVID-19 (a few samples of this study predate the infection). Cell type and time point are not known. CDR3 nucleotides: TGTGCCAGCAGCAACCCCGAGCGCCATACAGATACGCAGTATTTT. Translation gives CASSNPERHTDTQYF.